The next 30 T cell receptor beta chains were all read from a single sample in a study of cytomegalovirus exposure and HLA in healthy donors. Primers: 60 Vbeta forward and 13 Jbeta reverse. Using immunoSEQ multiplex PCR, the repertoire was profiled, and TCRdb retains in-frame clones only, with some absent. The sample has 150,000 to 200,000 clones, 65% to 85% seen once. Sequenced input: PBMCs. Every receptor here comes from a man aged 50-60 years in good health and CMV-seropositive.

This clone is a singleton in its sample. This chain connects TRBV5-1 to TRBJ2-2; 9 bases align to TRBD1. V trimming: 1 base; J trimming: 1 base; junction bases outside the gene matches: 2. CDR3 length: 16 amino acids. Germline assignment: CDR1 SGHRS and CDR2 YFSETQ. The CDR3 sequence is CASSLWGQGNTGELFF. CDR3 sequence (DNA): TGCGCCAGCAGCTTGTGGGGACAGGGGAACACCGGGGAGCTGTTTTTT.

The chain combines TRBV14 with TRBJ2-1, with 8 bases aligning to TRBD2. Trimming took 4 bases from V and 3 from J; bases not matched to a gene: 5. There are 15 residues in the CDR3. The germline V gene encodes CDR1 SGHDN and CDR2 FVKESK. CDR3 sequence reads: CASSLRSGSYNEQFF. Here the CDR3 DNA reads TGTGCCAGCAGCCTACGGAGCGGGAGCTACAATGAGCAGTTCTTC.

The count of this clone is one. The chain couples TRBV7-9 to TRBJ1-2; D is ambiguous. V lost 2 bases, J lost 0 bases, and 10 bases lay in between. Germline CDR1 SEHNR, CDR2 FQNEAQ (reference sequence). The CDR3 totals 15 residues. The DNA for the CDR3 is TGTGCCAGCAGCTTATCGGGTAGCTCTAACTATGGCTACACCTTC. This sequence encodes CASSLSGSSNYGYTF.

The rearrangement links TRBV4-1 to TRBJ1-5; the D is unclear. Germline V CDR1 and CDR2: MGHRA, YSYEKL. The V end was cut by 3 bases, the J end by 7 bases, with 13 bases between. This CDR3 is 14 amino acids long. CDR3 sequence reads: CASSHPSGGQPQHF. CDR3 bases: TGCGCCAGCAGCCACCCCAGCGGTGGGCAGCCCCAGCATTTT.

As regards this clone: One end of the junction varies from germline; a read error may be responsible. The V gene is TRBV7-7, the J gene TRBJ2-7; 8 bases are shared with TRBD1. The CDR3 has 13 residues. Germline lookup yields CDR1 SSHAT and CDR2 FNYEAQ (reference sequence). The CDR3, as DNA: TGTGCTAGCAGCCTACAGGGGGGATACGAGCAGTACTTC. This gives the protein CASSLQGGYEQYF.

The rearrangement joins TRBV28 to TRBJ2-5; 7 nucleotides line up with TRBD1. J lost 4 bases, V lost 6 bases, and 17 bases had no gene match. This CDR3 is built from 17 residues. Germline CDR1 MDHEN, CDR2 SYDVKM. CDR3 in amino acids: CASSLRGRGRQGETQYF. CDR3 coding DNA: TGTGCCAGCAGCCTACGGGGCAGGGGGAGACAGGGAGAGACCCAGTACTTC. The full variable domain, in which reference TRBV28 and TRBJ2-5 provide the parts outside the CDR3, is DVKVTQSSRYLVKRTGEKVFLECVQDMDHENMFWYRQDPGLGLRLIYFSYDVKMKEKGDIPEGYSVSREKKERFSLILESASTNQTSMYLCASSLRGRGRQGETQYFGPGTRLLVL.

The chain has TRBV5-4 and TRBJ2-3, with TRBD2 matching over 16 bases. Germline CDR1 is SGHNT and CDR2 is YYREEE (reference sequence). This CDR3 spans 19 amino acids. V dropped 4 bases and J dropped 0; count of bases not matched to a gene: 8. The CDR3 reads CASSSGTSGRVYSTDTQYF. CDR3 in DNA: TGTGCCAGCAGCAGCGGGACTAGCGGGAGGGTTTATAGCACAGATACGCAGTATTTT.

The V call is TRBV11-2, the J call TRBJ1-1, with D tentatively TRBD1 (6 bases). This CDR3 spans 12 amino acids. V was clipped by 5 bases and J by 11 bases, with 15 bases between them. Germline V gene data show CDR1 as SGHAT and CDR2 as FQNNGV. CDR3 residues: CASSPDRIQAFF. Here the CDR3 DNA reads TGTGCCAGCAGCCCTGACAGGATTCAGGCTTTCTTT.

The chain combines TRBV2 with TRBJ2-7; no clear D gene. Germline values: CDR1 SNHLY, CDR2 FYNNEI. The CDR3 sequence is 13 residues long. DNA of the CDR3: TGTTTTTTCAAGCAGAAGGCGGCATACGAGCAGTACTTC. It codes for CFFKQKAAYEQYF.

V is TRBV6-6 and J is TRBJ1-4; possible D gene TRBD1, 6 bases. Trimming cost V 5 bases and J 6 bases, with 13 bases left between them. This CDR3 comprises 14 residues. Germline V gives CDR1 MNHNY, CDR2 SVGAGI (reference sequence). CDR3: CASSTQGTDEKLFF. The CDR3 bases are TGTGCCAGCAGTACACAGGGTACGGATGAAAAACTGTTTTTT.

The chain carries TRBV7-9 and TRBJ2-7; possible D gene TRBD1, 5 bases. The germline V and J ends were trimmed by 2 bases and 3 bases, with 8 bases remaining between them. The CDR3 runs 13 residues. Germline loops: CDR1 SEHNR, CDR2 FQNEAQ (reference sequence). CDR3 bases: TGTGCCAGCAGCTTACGGCAGGGCTACGAGCAGTACTTC. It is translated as CASSLRQGYEQYF.

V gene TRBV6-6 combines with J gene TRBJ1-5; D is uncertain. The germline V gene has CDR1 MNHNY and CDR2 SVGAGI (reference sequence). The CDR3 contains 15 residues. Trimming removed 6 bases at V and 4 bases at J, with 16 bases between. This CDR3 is CASRPLGSRNQPQHF. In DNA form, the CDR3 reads TGTGCCAGCAGACCCCTCGGGTCTCGGAATCAGCCCCAGCATTTT.

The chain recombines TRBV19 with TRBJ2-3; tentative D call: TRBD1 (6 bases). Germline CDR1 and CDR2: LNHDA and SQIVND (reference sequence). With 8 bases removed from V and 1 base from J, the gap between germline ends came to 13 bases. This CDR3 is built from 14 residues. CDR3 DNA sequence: TGTGCCAGTCATCTCAGGGGAGGCACAGATACGCAGTATTTT. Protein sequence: CASHLRGGTDTQYF.

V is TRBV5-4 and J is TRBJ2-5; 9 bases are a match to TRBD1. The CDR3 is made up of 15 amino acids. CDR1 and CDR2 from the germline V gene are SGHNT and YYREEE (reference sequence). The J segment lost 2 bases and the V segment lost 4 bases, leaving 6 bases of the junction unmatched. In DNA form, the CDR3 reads TGTGCCAGCAGCCCACGACAGGGGGGGCAAGAGACCCAGTACTTC. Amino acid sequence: CASSPRQGGQETQYF.

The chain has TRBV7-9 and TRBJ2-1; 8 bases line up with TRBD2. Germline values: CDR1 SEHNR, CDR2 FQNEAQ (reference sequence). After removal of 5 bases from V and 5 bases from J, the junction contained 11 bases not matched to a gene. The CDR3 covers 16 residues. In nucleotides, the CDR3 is TGTGCCAGCAGCACTCTCCCTAGCGGGTCCGACAATGAGCAGTTCTTC. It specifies CASSTLPSGSDNEQFF.

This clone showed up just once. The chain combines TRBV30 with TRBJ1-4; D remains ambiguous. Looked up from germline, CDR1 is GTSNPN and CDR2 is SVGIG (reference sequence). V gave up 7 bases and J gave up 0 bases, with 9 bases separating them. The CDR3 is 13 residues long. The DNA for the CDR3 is TGTGCCTTCCGTGGAGCAACTAATGAAAAACTGTTTTTT. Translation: CAFRGATNEKLFF.

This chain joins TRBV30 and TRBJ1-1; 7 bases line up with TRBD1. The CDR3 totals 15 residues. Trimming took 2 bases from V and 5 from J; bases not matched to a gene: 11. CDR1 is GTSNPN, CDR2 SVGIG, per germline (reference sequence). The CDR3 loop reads CAWSSKGAAVTEAFF. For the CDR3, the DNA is TGTGCCTGGAGTTCGAAGGGGGCAGCGGTTACTGAAGCTTTCTTT.

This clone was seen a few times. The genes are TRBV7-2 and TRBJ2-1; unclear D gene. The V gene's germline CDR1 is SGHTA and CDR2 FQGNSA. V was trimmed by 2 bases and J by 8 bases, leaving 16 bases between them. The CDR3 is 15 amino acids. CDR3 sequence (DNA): TGTGCCAGCAGCTTATCCTCAAACCGGGTCGATGAGCAGTTCTTC. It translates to CASSLSSNRVDEQFF. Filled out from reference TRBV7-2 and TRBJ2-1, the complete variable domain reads GAGVSQSPSNKVTEKGKDVELRCDPISGHTALYWYRQSLGQGLEFLIYFQGNSAPDKSGLPSDRFSAERTGGSVSTLTIQRTQQEDSAVYLCASSLSSNRVDEQFFGPGTRLTVL.

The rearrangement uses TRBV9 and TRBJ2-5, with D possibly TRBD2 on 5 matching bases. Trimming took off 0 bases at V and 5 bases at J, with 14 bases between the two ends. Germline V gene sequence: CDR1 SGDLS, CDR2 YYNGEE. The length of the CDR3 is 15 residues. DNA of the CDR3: TGTGCCAGCAGCGTAGGGACTTCCCGAACTGAGACCCAGTACTTC. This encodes CASSVGTSRTETQYF.

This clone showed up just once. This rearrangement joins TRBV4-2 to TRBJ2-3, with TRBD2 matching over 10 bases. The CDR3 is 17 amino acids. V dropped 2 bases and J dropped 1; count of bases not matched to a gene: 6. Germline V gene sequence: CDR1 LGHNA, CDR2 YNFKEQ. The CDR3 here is CASSQKVGTSGTDTQYF. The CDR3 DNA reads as TGTGCCAGCAGCCAAAAAGTAGGGACTAGCGGCACAGATACGCAGTATTTT.

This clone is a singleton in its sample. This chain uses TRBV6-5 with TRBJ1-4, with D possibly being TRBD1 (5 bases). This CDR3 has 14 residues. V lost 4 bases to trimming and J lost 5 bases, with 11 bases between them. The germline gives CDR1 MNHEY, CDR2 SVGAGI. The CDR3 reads CASSFDRKNEKLFF. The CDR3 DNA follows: TGTGCCAGCAGTTTTGACAGAAAAAATGAAAAACTGTTTTTT.

The CDR3 nucleotides read TGTGCCAGTCTGATTCAGGGGCTCAATCAGCCCCAGCATTTT. It encodes CASLIQGLNQPQHF. The V and J genes are TRBV6-1 and TRBJ1-5; possible D gene TRBD1, 6 bases. Trimming stripped 9 bases from V and 3 bases from J, with 15 bases between. The CDR3 consists of 14 residues. Germline V CDR1 and CDR2: MNHNS, SASEGT.

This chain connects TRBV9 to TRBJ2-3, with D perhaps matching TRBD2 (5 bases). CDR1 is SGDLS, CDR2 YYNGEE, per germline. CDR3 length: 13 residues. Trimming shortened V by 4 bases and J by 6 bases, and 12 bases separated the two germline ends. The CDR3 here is CASSPPRVDTQYF. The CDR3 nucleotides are TGTGCCAGCAGCCCCCCGAGGGTGGATACGCAGTATTTT.

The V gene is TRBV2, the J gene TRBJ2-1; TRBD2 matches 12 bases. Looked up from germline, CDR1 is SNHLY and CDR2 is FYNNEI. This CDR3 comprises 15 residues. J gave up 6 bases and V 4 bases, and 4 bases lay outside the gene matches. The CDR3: CASSVSLAGGNEQFF. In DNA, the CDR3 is TGTGCCAGCAGTGTTTCACTAGCGGGGGGCAATGAGCAGTTCTTC.

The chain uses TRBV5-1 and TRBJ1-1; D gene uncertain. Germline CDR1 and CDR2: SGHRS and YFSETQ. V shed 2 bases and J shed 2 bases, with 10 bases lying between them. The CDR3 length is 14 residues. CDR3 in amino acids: CASSLQLANTEAFF. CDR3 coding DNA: TGCGCCAGCAGCTTACAGTTGGCTAACACTGAAGCTTTCTTT.

The CDR3 is CASSSSGISSYEQYF. As DNA, the CDR3 is TGTGCCAGCAGCTCGTCCGGTATTAGCTCCTACGAGCAGTACTTC. This chain joins TRBV6-5 and TRBJ2-7, with D uncertain. Trimming pared 6 bases from V and 0 bases from J, leaving 15 bases between. The germline V gene encodes CDR1 MNHEY and CDR2 SVGAGI. This CDR3 is built from 15 residues.

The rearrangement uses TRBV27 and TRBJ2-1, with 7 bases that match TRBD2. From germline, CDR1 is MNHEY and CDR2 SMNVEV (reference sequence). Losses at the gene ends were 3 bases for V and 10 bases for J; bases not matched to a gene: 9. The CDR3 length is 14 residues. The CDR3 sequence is CASSFSSGIREQFF. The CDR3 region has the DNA TGTGCCAGCAGTTTTTCAAGCGGGATTCGGGAGCAGTTCTTC.

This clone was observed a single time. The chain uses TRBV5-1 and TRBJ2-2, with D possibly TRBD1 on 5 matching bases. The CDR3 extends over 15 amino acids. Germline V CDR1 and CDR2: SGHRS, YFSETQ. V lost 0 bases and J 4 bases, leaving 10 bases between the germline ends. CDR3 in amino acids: CASSLGQGITGELFF. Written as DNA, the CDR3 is TGCGCCAGCAGCTTGGGGCAGGGAATCACCGGGGAGCTGTTTTTT.

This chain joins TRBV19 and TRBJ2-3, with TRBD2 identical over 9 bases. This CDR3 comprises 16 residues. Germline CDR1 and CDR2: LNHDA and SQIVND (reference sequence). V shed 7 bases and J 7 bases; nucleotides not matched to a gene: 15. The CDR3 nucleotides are TGTGCCAGTACCCTCCAGGGTGGTAGCGGGAGCCATACGCAGTATTTT. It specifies CASTLQGGSGSHTQYF.

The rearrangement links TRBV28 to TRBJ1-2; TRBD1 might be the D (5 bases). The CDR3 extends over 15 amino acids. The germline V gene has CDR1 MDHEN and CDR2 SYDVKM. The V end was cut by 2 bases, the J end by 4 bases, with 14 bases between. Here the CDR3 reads CASSLAGGGGYGYTF. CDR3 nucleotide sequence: TGTGCCAGCAGTTTAGCCGGGGGGGGAGGCTATGGCTACACCTTC.